This T cell receptor (beta chain) was recorded in a study of breast tumors, draining lymph nodes, adjacent tissues. This clonotype was observed at least ten times. In TCRdb, the multiplex PCR reads were re-called with MiXCR into one record per CDR3 protein. The profile shows nearly 200,000 distinct CDR3 sequences, 31% of them singletons. Breast cancer patients provided tissue from their axillary draining lymph nodes. Trimming pared 1 base from V and 7 bases from J, leaving 6 bases between. CDR1 and CDR2 from the germline V gene are SGHDN and FVKESK. This CDR3 has 12 residues. This TCR was sampled from a female donor with breast cancer. Some clones in this sample may be carry-over from other donors' samples. Sequenced: axillary lymph node tissue. The V call is TRBV14, the J call TRBJ2-3; D gene uncertain. CDR3 loop: CASSQAGYTQYF. CDR3 sequence (DNA): TGTGCCAGCAGCCAAGCCGGGTATACGCAGTATTTT.